This T cell receptor (beta chain) was recorded in a study of response to subunit inactivated influenza vaccine. Study findings and constraints: Only a handful of new T cells, the authors suggested, are recruited with each seasonal influenza vaccination.

Using its own MiXCR run on the RT-PCR reads, TCRdb lists one record per CDR3 protein. The sample yields under 800,000 distinct CDR3 sequences, more than 11% seen once. The CDR3 loop spans 14 amino acids. V lost 2 bases and J lost 1, with 7 bases in between. Germline-derived CDR1 and CDR2 are SGHDN and FVKESK. Details on this clonotype: Antigen specificity is unknown.

This sequence originates from a man between 50 and 59 years old who received an inactivated influenza vaccine. Sequences were derived from PBMCs from blood, sampled 14 days before vaccination. The genes are TRBV14 and TRBJ2-3; no reliable D call. Written as DNA, the CDR3 is TGTGCCAGCAGCCAAAAGCTACGCACAGATACGCAGTATTTT. Its protein is CASSQKLRTDTQYF.